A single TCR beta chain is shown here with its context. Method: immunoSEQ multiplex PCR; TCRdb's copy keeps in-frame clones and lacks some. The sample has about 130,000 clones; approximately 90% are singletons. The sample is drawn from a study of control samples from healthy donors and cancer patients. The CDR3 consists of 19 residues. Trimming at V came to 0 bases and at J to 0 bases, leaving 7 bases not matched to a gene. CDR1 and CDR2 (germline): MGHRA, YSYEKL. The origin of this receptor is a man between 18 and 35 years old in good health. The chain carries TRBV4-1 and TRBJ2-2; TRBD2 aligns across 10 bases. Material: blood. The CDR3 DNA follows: TGCGCCAGCAGCCAAGATCTTAATGGACTAGCGGCGAACACCGGGGAGCTGTTTTTT. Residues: CASSQDLNGLAANTGELFF.